This TCR beta chain appears in the sequencing data of a study of tumour-infiltrating T cells in Burkitt lymphoma. About the research overall: Productive clonality predicted overall and progression-free survival.

This clone was seen more than once but under ten times. Trimming pared 1 base from V and 7 bases from J, leaving 19 bases between. The CDR3 length is 16 residues. Germline-derived CDR1 and CDR2 are SNHLY and FYNNEI. Clones were read by immunoSEQ multiplex PCR, and TCRdb kept only the in-frame ones, dropping some. The sample lists approximately 5,000 clones; roughly 10% were seen once. Sequencing was done on a sample of tumor tissue. V and J are TRBV2 and TRBJ1-2; D perhaps matches TRBD1 (6 bases). The clonotype comes from a human donor with diffuse large B-cell lymphoma. CDR3 sequence reads: CASSEVAGGASGGYTF. The CDR3, as DNA: TGTGCCAGCAGTGAAGTGGCTGGGGGCGCGTCCGGTGGCTACACCTTC.